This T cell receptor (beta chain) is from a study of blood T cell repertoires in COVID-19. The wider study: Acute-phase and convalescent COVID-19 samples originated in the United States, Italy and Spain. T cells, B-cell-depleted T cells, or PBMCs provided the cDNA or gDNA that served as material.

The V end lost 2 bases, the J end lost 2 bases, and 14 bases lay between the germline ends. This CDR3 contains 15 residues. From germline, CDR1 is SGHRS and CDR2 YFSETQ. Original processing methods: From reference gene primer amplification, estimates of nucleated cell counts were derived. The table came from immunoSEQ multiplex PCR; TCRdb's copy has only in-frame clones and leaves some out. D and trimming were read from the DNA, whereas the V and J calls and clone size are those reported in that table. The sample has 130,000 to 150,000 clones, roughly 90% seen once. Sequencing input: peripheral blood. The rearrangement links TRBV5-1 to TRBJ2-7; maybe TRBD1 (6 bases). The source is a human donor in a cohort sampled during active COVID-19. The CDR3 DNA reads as TGCGCCAGCAGCTTATACAGGGACATCCCCTACGAGCAGTACTTC. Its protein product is CASSLYRDIPYEQYF.